The rows below give T cell receptor beta chains drawn from one sample of a study of metastatic and nonmetastatic thyroid tumors. From the PCR reads, TCRdb re-called clones with MiXCR. The sample consists of under 40,000 clones, about 15% of them appearing once. The sequencing input was blood. The receptors here all came from a female donor with papillary thyroid cancer or a benign thyroid nodule (not recorded which). Some clones in this sample may be carry-over from other donors' samples. CDR3s include the opening cysteine and the closing phenylalanine or tryptophan. The D gene is left open where the match is weak. Some rows have no size entry. The others give once, few or many, or a class for an expanded clone.

v_call	j_call	d_call	clone_size	cdr3_nt	cdr3_aa
TRBV20-1	TRBJ1-4	.	many	TGCAGTGCCCAAGACAGACCAACTAATGAAAAACTGTTTTTT	CSAQDRPTNEKLFF
TRBV9	TRBJ2-2	TRBD2	once	TGTGAAGGGGCAGCGGGAGTCGACAACGGGGAGCTGTTTTTT	CEGAAGVDNGELFF
TRBV18	TRBJ2-1	TRBD2	many	TGTGCCAGCTCAGACTCCGGGACTAGCGGAACTTACAATGAGCAGTTCTTC	CASSDSGTSGTYNEQFF
TRBV11-3	TRBJ2-7	.	.	TGTGCCAGCGAGGTGGGACGGGGCGAGCAGTACTTC	CASEVGRGEQYF
TRBV5-1	TRBJ2-1	TRBD2	.	TGCGGCAGCAGCTTGGTCGTGTCTAGCGGGACAAAGCAGTTCTTC	CGSSLVVSSGTKQFF
TRBV4-2	TRBJ1-4	.	many	TGTGCCAGCAGCCAAGAGCGGATGGAAAAACTGTTTTTT	CASSQERMEKLFF
TRBV6-1	TRBJ2-1	TRBD1	many	TGTGCCAGCAGTTGGACAGGGAAAGACGAGCAGTTCTTC	CASSWTGKDEQFF
TRBV30	TRBJ1-1	.	many	TGTGCCTGCCGCAGGGCAAACACTGAAGCTTTCTTT	CACRRANTEAFF
TRBV7-7	TRBJ2-2	TRBD1	many	TGTGCTAGCAGCCCAGCCGGGACAGGGGGTACCGGGGAGCTGTTTTTT	CASSPAGTGGTGELFF
TRBV28	TRBJ2-7	.	many	TGTGCCAGCGCCTGGGGTTACGAGCAGTACTTC	CASAWGYEQYF
TRBV14	TRBJ1-2	.	few	TGTGCCAGCAGCCAAGATGCGGCCTCCTTATTGTATGGCTACACCTTC	CASSQDAASLLYGYTF
TRBV28	TRBJ2-6	.	few	TGTGCCAGCAGAACATGGGCTGGGGCCAACGTCCCGACTTTC	CASRTWAGANVPTF
TRBV13	TRBJ2-1	TRBD2	many	TGTGCCAGCAGCCCCGGACTAGCGGGAAACAATGAGCAGTTCTTC	CASSPGLAGNNEQFF
TRBV14	TRBJ1-1	.	many	TGTGCCAGCAGCCAATTCTCAGGGCCGACTGAAGCTTTCTTT	CASSQFSGPTEAFF
TRBV7-3	TRBJ2-1	.	.	TGTGCCAGCAGCCGAAATGGGTCGCGTGAGGGCATGAATGAGCAGTTCTTC	CASSRNGSREGMNEQFF
TRBV6-5	TRBJ2-3	.	many	TGTGCCAGCAGTACTCGGGACACTTCTAGCACAGATACGCAGTATTTT	CASSTRDTSSTDTQYF
TRBV28	TRBJ2-7	.	few	TGTGCCAACAGTCCCCGTGACCGGAGCTCCTACGAGCAGTACTTC	CANSPRDRSSYEQYF
TRBV6-1	TRBJ1-5	.	many	TGTGCCAGCAGTCCCTTTCGACAGGCCCTGCTGGGTCAGCCCCAGCATTTT	CASSPFRQALLGQPQHF
TRBV20-1	TRBJ1-2	TRBD1	many	TGCAGTGCGCAGCCGGGACAGGGAGTCCGTGGCTACACCTTC	CSAQPGQGVRGYTF
TRBV29-1	TRBJ1-4	.	many	TGCAGCGCCCGGGACTCTAATGAAAAACTGTTTTTT	CSARDSNEKLFF
TRBV7-9	TRBJ2-7	TRBD1	many	TGTGCCAGCAGCTCAACCAGTGGGGACCGGGACAGGGGGATCTACGAGCAGTACTTC	CASSSTSGDRDRGIYEQYF
TRBV5-1	TRBJ1-4	.	many	TGCGCCAGCAGCTTAACACACGCAACTAATGAAAAACTGTTTTTT	CASSLTHATNEKLFF
TRBV4-1	TRBJ2-1	.	many	TGCGCCAGCAGTCGATCCACCTACAATGAGCAGTTCTTC	CASSRSTYNEQFF
TRBV5-1	TRBJ2-2	.	many	TGCGCCAGCAGCTCCCTGCCTGGAGGGGCCGGGGAGCTGTTTTTT	CASSSLPGGAGELFF
TRBV6-1	TRBJ1-6	.	few	TGTGCCAGCAGTGAAACGGGAAGGTTAAATTCACCCCTCCACTTT	CASSETGRLNSPLHF
TRBV9	TRBJ2-1	TRBD2	.	TGTGCCAGCAGCGAGCGGGAGGGCCATGTCAATGAGCAGTTCTTC	CASSEREGHVNEQFF
TRBV6-4	TRBJ2-1	TRBD2	.	TGTGCCAGCAGCGACCTCAACCCGGGCCCTTTTGCTAGCGGGAGAAGGAATGAGCAGTTCTTC	CASSDLNPGPFASGRRNEQFF
TRBV5-6	TRBJ1-5	.	many	TGTGCCAGCAGCCGTTCTGGCGCAGGCCGAAACAAGCCCCAGCATTTT	CASSRSGAGRNKPQHF
TRBV6-1	TRBJ2-3	.	many	TGTGCCAGCAGTGAACAGGTGGGCACAGATACGCAGTATTTT	CASSEQVGTDTQYF
TRBV9	TRBJ1-6	.	.	TGTGCCAGCAGCAGGCGGGACGATAATTCACCCCTCCACTTT	CASSRRDDNSPLHF
TRBV14	TRBJ2-7	.	many	TGTGCCAGCAGCCAAGATAGGATTAGGCAGTACTTC	CASSQDRIRQYF
TRBV4-2	TRBJ2-7	.	many	TGTGCCAGCAGCCCTCAAGGCGTGAGCTACGAGCAGTACTTC	CASSPQGVSYEQYF
TRBV14	TRBJ2-1	TRBD2	many	TGTGCCAGCAGCCAAGGGAGACTAGCGGGAGGAATTGAGCAGTTCTTC	CASSQGRLAGGIEQFF
TRBV20-1	TRBJ1-1	.	many	TGCAGTGCTAGACCGGGGACCGGGTATACTGAAGCTTTCTTT	CSARPGTGYTEAFF
TRBV27	TRBJ2-7	TRBD1	many	TGTGCCAGCAGCCCGGGACAGAGCTACGAGCAGTACTTC	CASSPGQSYEQYF
TRBV6-5	TRBJ2-2	.	.	TGTGCCTGCAGTTACTCTGTACTGGGGAACACCGGGGAGCTGTTTTTT	CACSYSVLGNTGELFF
TRBV19	TRBJ1-2	.	many	TGTGCCAGTAGTATATTCTTCGACGGAATCTATGGCTACACCTTC	CASSIFFDGIYGYTF
TRBV19	TRBJ2-2	TRBD1	many	TGTGCCAGTAGTATAGAGTACAGGGGACGGGAGCTGTTTTTT	CASSIEYRGRELFF
TRBV19	TRBJ2-2	TRBD2	many	TGTGCCAGTAGTAGGCTAGCGGGTTCGAAACCCGGGGAGCTGTTTTTT	CASSRLAGSKPGELFF
TRBV10-3	TRBJ2-7	TRBD1	.	TGTGGCATCAGTGACCAACAGGGGCAGCGGATCTACGATCAGTACTTC	CGISDQQGQRIYDQYF
TRBV3-1	TRBJ2-3	.	many	TGTGCCAGCACCCTCCTAGGGGGAGTCACAGATACGCAGTATTTT	CASTLLGGVTDTQYF
TRBV20-1	TRBJ2-5	TRBD2	many	TGCAGTGCTAGAGATCTAGAGCGGGAGACCGAGACCCAGTACTTC	CSARDLERETETQYF
TRBV30	TRBJ2-5	TRBD1	many	TGTGCCTGGAACTTGGGCCGTTTCGGGACAGCTAGAGAACAAGAGACCCAGTACTTC	CAWNLGRFGTAREQETQYF
TRBV28	TRBJ1-6	.	few	TGTGCCAGCAAATTGACGTGGGGCTCACCCCTCCACTTT	CASKLTWGSPLHF
TRBV9	TRBJ2-7	TRBD1	many	TGTGCCAGCAAGTGGGAATCTGGACAGGGGGAGGGCGAGCAGTACTTC	CASKWESGQGEGEQYF
TRBV19	TRBJ2-7	TRBD2	many	TGTGCCAGTAGTATAGGTCCTAGCGGGAGCTCGGGCGAGCAGTACTTC	CASSIGPSGSSGEQYF
TRBV20-1	TRBJ1-1	TRBD1	.	TGCAGTGCTGCCGACAGGGTTAACACTGAAGCTTTCTTT	CSAADRVNTEAFF
TRBV6-1	TRBJ2-1	.	.	TGTGCCAGCAGGACAGGTCAAAATGAGCAGTTCTTT	CASRTGQNEQFF
TRBV20-1	TRBJ2-7	.	many	TGCAGTGCTAGATTCGAGGGGCACGAGCAGTACTTC	CSARFEGHEQYF
TRBV28	TRBJ1-5	TRBD1	many	TGTGCCAGCAGTACCTCCGGGACAGGGGTCCAGCCCCAGCATTTT	CASSTSGTGVQPQHF
TRBV20-1	TRBJ1-1	.	many	TGCAGTGCTAGGAAGTATCGCGGGGGATCCGACACTGAAGCTTTCTTT	CSARKYRGGSDTEAFF
TRBV28	TRBJ1-5	.	.	TGTGCCAGCAGTTTAGGGGAAAACAATCAGCCCCAGCATTTT	CASSLGENNQPQHF
TRBV2	TRBJ2-5	.	many	TGTGCCAGCAGTGAAGGGAGGGCGGAAATTGAGACCCAGTACTTC	CASSEGRAEIETQYF
TRBV27	TRBJ2-2	.	few	TGTGCCAGCAGTTTATTAGCGGTGGGGACCGTGGAGCTTTTTTTT	CASSLLAVGTVELFF
TRBV18	TRBJ2-1	.	many	TGTGCCAGCTCACCTGGTTTGGGGGCAGGGGACAATGAGCAGTTCTTC	CASSPGLGAGDNEQFF
TRBV24-1	TRBJ2-1	.	many	TGTGCCACCAGTGATTTTAAGTCAGACCGATACAATGAGCAGTTCTTC	CATSDFKSDRYNEQFF
TRBV11-2	TRBJ2-1	.	.	TGTGCCAGCAGCTTAGTGTCGTGCTCCTACAATGAGCAGTTCTTC	CASSLVSCSYNEQFF